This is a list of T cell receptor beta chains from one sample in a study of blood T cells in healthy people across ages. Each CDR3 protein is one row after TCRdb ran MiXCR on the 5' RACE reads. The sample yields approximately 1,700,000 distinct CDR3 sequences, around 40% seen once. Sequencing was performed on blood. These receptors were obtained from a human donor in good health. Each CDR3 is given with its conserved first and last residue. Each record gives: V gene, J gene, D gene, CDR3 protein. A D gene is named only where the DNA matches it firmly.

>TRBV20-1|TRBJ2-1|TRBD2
CSAERGPTSYNEQFF
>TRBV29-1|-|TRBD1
CSVRQGFTSTYYEQYF
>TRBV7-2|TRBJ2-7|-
CASSLFGTGEVGQYF
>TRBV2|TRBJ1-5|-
CASTQTRGNQPQHF
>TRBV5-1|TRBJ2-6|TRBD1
CASRLTTRGLGANVLTF
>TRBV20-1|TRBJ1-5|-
CSAPGSAEEPQHF
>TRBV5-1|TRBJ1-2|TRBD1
CASSDQPGTGVYGYTF
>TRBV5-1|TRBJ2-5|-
CASSRYDRQETQYF
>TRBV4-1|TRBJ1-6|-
CASSQDSGTAYSPLHF
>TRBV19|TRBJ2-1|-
CASSPLPVTRNEQFF
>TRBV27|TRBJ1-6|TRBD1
CASKTGYFSLHF
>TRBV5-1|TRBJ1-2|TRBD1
CASSSLQGDYGYTF
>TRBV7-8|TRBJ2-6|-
CASSLDATGANVRTF
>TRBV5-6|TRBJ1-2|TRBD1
CASSLELTGAKSGYTF
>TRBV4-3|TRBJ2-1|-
CASSQDWSGSNEQFF
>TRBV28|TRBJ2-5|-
CASSPLQSQETQYF
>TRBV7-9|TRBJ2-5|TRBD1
CASSFYGQGREETQYF
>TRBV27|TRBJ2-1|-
CASSTSWVTNEQFF
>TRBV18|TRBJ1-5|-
CASSPRSGLNQPQHF
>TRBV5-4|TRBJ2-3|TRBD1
CASSLDAGGADTQYF
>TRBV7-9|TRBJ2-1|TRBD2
CASSSRGLLDEQFF
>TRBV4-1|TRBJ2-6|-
CASSQDLFSGANVLTF
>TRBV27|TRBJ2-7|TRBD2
CASTTLGLAGGRSYEQYF
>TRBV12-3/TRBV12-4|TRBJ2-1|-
CASRLTEGRAGFF
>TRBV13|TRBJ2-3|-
CASSPTSWGTDTQYF
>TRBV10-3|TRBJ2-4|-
CAISELDAREQQYF
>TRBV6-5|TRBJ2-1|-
CASSYTSTGYNEQFF
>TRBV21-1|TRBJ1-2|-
CASSKVSVVYGYTF
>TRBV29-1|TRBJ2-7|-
CSTRGGSYEQYF
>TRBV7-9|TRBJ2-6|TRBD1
CASPQGTGISGANVLTF
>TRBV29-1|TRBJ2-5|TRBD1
CSVGGTGFTSETQYF
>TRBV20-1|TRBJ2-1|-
CSARTVTFNEQFF
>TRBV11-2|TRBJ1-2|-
CASKGKLEGQSNYGYTF
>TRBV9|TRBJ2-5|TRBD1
CASSVGTGMLQETQYF
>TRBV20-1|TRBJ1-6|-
CSARDPRQGPNSPLHF
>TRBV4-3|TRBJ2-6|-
CASSQFTSGANVLTF
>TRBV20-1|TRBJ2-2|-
CSARHFNTGELFF
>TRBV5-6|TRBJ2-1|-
CASSLNQGQFF
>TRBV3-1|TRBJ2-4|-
CASSQLVGVKNIQYF
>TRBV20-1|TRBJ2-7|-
CSARLYGSYEQYF
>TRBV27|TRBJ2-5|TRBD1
CASSLLAEGAEETQYF
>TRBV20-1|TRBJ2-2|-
CSARKDLSTGELFF
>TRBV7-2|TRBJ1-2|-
CASSLLARGYTF
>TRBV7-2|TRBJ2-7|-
CASSLLGFGYEQYF
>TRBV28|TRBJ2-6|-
CASSREGANVLTF
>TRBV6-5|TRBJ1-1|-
CASSYSSLGGTEAFF
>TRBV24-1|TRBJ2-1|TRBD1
CATSEGTGSYNEQFF
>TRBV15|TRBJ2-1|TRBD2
CATSRPMGLAGEKQFF
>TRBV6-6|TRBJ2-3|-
CASMSRLVGTDTQYF
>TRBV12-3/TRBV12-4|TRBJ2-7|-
CASSRGVGGAREQYF
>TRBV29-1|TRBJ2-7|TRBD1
CSVDDRDYEQYF
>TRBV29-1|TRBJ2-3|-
CSKTSQDGTQYF
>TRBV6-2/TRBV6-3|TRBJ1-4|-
CASRRDATNEKLFF